A selection of T cell receptor beta chains follows, all from one sample in a study of T-cell reconstitution after alpha-beta-depleted transplantation in children. TCRdb independently ran MiXCR on the PCR reads; one entry per CDR3 protein. The table has approximately 270,000 distinct CDR3 sequences, roughly a quarter seen once. Sequenced material: PBMCs, mostly from graft donor cells, taken 360 days after TCRalphabeta/CD19-depleted stem cell transplant. Source of these receptors: a female patient aged 2-15 years who had a stem cell transplant for congenital amegakaryocytic thrombocytopenia, so the T cells may come from the graft donor. Each CDR3 is given with its conserved first and last residue. Fields, in order: CDR3 length, V gene, D gene, clone size, J gene, CDR3 DNA, CDR3 protein. The D gene is left open where the match is weak. Clone size appears in some rows only: once, few, many, or a class for an expanded clone.

15	TRBV25-1	NA	NA	TRBJ2-3	TGTGCCACCCGGGAGGTTGGGGGGGCGTTGGATACGCAGTATTTT	CATREVGGALDTQYF
15	TRBV6-5	TRBD2	many	TRBJ2-3	TGTGCCAGCAGTTACCTAGCGGGAGGGACAGATACGCAGTATTTT	CASSYLAGGTDTQYF
13	TRBV12-3/TRBV12-4	NA	NA	TRBJ1-4	TGTGCCAGCAGCCCCACACATAATGAAAAACTGTTTTTT	CASSPTHNEKLFF
16	TRBV5-1	NA	few	TRBJ1-1	TGCGCCAGCAGCTTGGTCAGACAAGGGCTGAACACTGAAGCTTTCTTT	CASSLVRQGLNTEAFF
12	TRBV20-1	NA	few	TRBJ1-2	TGCAGTGCTAGCCACAGGGTTTATGGCTACACCTTC	CSASHRVYGYTF
13	TRBV6-2/TRBV6-3	NA	NA	TRBJ2-3	TGTGCCAGCATCCGAGGTAGCACAGATACGCAGTATTTT	CASIRGSTDTQYF
15	TRBV12-3/TRBV12-4	NA	many	TRBJ2-7	TGTGCCAGCAGCTTTGGACAGCCGACCCGTTACGAGCAGTACTTC	CASSFGQPTRYEQYF
16	TRBV2	NA	few	TRBJ2-2	TGTGCCAGCAGTGAATCCCGAGGGACCTTCACCGGGGAGCTGTTTTTT	CASSESRGTFTGELFF
15	TRBV6-1	TRBD1	NA	TRBJ1-2	TGTGCCAGCAGTCAACGACAGGGGGCTAGGTATGGCTACACCTTC	CASSQRQGARYGYTF
15	TRBV5-1	TRBD1	NA	TRBJ2-7	TGTGCCAGCTCACCTCGGGACAGGGGTACCTACGAGCAGTACTTC	CASSPRDRGTYEQYF
14	TRBV27	NA	NA	TRBJ1-6	TGTGCCAGCAGTTCCCGAGCCAGGAATTCACCCCTCCACTTT	CASSSRARNSPLHF
14	TRBV24-1	TRBD1	few	TRBJ2-7	TGTGCCACCAGTGATAAGGACAGGGGTTACGAGCAGTACTTC	CATSDKDRGYEQYF
12	TRBV28	NA	NA	TRBJ2-5	TGTGCCAGCACCACAGAGCCGGAGACCCAGTACTTC	CASTTEPETQYF
15	TRBV7-2	TRBD1	NA	TRBJ2-5	TGTGCCAGCAGCCCTTACAGGGGATACGCGGAGACCCAGTACTTC	CASSPYRGYAETQYF
16	TRBV12-3/TRBV12-4	NA	few	TRBJ1-3	TGTGCCAGCAGTTTATGGCTGGTAAACTCTGGAAACACCATATATTTT	CASSLWLVNSGNTIYF
13	TRBV12-3/TRBV12-4	NA	few	TRBJ1-2	TGTGCCAGCAGTCACTACCGGGAAGCTGGCTACACCTTC	CASSHYREAGYTF
14	TRBV3-1	NA	few	TRBJ2-7	TGTGCCAGCAGCCCCCGGGACGTGGGAAGGGAGCAGTACTTC	CASSPRDVGREQYF